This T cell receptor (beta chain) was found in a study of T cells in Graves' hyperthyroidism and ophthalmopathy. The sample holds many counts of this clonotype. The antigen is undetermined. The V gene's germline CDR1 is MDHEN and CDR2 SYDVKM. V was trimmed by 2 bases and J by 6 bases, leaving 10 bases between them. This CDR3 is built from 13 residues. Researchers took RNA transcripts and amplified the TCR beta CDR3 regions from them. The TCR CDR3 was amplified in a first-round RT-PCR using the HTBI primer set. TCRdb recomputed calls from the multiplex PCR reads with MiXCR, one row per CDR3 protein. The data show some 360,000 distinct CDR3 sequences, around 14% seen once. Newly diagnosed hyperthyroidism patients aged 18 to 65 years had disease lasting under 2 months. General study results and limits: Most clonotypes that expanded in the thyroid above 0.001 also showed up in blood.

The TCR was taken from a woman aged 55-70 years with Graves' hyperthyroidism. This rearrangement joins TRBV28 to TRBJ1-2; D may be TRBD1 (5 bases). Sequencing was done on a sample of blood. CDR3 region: CASSLRLGDGYTF. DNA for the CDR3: TGTGCCAGCAGTTTAAGATTAGGGGATGGCTACACCTTC.